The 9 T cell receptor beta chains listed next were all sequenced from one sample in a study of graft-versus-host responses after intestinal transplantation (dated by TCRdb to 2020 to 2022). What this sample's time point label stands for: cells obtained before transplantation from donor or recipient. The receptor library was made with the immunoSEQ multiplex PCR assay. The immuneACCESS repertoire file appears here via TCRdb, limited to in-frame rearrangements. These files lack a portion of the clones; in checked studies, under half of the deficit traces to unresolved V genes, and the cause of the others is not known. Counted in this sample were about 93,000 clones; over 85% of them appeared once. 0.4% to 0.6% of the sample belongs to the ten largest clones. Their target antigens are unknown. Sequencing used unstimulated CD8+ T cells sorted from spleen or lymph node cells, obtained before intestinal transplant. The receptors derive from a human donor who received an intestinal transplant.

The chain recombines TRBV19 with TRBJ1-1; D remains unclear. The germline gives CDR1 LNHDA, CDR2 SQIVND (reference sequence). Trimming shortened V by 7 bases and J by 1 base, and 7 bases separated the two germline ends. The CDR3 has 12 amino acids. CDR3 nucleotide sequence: TGTGCCAGTATTACTAGGAACACTGAAGCTTTCTTT. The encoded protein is CASITRNTEAFF.

This chain's CDR3 is CASSLQTGGAGYGYTF. The CDR3 region has the DNA TGTGCCAGCAGCTTACAAACAGGGGGCGCCGGCTATGGCTACACCTTC. The chain employs TRBV13 and TRBJ1-2, with TRBD1 identical over 9 bases. CDR3 size: 16 residues. V was pared by 2 bases and J by 4 bases, with 8 bases of the junction left unmatched. CDR1 PRHDT and CDR2 FYEKMQ come from the germline V gene (reference sequence).

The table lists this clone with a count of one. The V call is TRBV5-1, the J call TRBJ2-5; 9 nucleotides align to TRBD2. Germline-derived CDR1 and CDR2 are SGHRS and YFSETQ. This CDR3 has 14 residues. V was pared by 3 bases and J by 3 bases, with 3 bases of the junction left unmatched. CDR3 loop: CASSSRGGEETQYF. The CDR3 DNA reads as TGCGCCAGCAGCTCGCGGGGGGGTGAAGAGACCCAGTACTTC.

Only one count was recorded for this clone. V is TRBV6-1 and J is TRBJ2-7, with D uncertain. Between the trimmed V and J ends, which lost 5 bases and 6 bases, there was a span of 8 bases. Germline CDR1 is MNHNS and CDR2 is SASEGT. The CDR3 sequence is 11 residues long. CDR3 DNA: TGTGCCAGCAGTTACGTCGGCGAGCAGTACTTC. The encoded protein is CASSYVGEQYF.

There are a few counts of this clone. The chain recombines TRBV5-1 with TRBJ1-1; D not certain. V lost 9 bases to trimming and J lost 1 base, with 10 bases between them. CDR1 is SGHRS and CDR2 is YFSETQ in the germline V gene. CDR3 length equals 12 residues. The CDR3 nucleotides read TGCGCCACCAAGGCAGGGAACACTGAAGCTTTCTTT. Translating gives CATKAGNTEAFF.

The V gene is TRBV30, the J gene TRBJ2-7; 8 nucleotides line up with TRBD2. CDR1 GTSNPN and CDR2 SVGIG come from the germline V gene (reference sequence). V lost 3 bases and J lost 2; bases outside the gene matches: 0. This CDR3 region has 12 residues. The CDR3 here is CAWRLAAYEQYF. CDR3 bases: TGTGCCTGGAGACTAGCGGCCTACGAGCAGTACTTC.

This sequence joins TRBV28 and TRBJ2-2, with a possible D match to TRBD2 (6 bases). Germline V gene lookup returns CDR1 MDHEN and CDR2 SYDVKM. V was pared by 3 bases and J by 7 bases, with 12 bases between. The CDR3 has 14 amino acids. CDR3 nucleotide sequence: TGTGCCAGCAGTTTGGGTGTGGGAGGCGGGGAGCTGTTTTTT. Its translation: CASSLGVGGGELFF. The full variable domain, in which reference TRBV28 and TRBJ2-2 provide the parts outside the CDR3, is DVKVTQSSRYLVKRTGEKVFLECVQDMDHENMFWYRQDPGLGLRLIYFSYDVKMKEKGDIPEGYSVSREKKERFSLILESASTNQTSMYLCASSLGVGGGELFFGEGSRLTVL.

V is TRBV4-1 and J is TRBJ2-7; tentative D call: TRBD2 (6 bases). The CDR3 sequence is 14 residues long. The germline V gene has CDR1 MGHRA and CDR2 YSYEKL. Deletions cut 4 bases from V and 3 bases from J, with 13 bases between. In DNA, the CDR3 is TGCGCCAGCAGCCTTGAGACTAGTAGCTACGAGCAGTACTTC. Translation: CASSLETSSYEQYF.

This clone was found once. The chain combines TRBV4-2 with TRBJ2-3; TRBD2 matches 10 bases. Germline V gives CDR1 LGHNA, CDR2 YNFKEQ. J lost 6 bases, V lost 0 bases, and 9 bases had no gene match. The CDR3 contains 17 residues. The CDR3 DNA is TGTGCCAGCAGCCAAGAAAGCGGGGGGGCCCCGTGGGATACGCAGTATTTT. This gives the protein CASSQESGGAPWDTQYF.